Reported below is one T cell receptor beta chain. Its binding antigen is unknown. Base qualities were left out, and no much larger clone turns up one base away. The data are from a study of blood T cell repertoires in COVID-19 (dated by TCRdb to 2018 to 2021). General notes on the study: Samples covering the acute and convalescent phases of COVID-19 were provided by collaborators in the United States, Italy and Spain. The material from the prospective study consisted of cDNA or gDNA derived from T cells, B-cell-depleted T cells, or PBMCs. The dataset comprised deeply sampled blood TCRbeta repertoires from subjects exposed to, actively infected with, or recovered from COVID-19. The repertoires were released in a freely available public database intended as a resource for research on the immune response to SARS-CoV-2. The samples were drawn from two sources: the first 160 participants of the ongoing ImmuneRACE study, and 1,000 to 1,500 subjects contributed by 6 global collaborators. Sample metadata almost always included a de-identified subject ID, COVID-19 status, age in years and sex. Where available, HLA class I and class II types were obtained from metadata supplied by the sample provider rather than from assay-based typing. Study-level results and caveats: How much clinical and demographic metadata was included differed by source and by participant, and the metadata was provided uncurated.

In the prospective study, participants were 18 to 89 years old, resided in about two dozen geographic areas of the United States, and were enrolled through a virtual design. Cohort assignment in the prospective study relied on participant-reported clinical history from a screening survey and a study questionnaire. In the prospective study, mobile phlebotomists collected whole blood, serum and a nasopharyngeal or oropharyngeal swab from each participant. Prospective study participants could optionally give additional blood draws and questionnaires over an approximately two-month period. Before DNA extraction, blood samples from the prospective study were shipped at room temperature or frozen. CDR1 and CDR2, looked up from the germline V gene, are SNHLY and FYNNEI. From cysteine to phenylalanine, the CDR3 is 15 amino acids long. Only the CDR3 portion is preserved as DNA: 45 bases, with reading frame beginning at the first base. V is reduced by 6 bases and J by 1 base, leaving a spacing of 14 bases between them.

The immunoSEQ Assay, a bias-controlled multiplex PCR, was used to amplify TCRbeta CDR3 regions from genomic DNA. Turning to the authors' computational methods: Within the assay, amplification of reference gene primers was used to estimate how many nucleated cells each sample contained. To quantify the absolute abundance of each unique TCRbeta CDR3 rearrangement, sequence reads were collapsed and filtered. For each sample, productive Simpson clonality was calculated as the square root of Simpson's diversity index over productive rearrangements. The table comes from immuneACCESS by way of TCRdb, which keeps in-frame sequences with V and J called. Part of the clones is missing from these tables; in studies checked, under half for an unresolved V gene and the rest for unknown reasons. That table gives V, J and clone size, and the DNA gave D and trimming. This sample holds about 210,000 clones; about 86% were observed only once. 8% to 9.5% of the sample is held by the ten biggest clonotypes.

This receptor was identified in a woman aged 50 to 65 with acute COVID-19. The sample taken for sequencing was PBMCs or T cells enriched from blood (not recorded which). The rearranged segments are TRBV2 and TRBJ2-3; TRBD2 is perhaps the D gene, given 5 matching bases. Here is the DNA: TGTGCCAGCAGGGAAACTAGTCTCGGCACAGATACGCAGTATTTT. Translated, it reads CASRETSLGTDTQYF.